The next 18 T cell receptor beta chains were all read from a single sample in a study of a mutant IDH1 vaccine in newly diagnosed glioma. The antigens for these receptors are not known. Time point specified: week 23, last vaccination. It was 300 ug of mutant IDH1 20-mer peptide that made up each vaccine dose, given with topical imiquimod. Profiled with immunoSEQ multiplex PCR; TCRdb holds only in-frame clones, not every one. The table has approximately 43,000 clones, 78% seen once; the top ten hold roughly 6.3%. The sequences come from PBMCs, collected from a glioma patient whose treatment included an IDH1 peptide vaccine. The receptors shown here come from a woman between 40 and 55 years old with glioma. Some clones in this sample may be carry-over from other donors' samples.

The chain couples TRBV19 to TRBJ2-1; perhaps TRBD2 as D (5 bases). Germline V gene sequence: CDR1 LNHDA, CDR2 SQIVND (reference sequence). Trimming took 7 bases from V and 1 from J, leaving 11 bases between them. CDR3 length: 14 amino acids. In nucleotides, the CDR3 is TGTGCCAGTAACACGGGAAGGTCCTACAATGAGCAGTTCTTC. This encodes CASNTGRSYNEQFF.

DNA for the CDR3: TGTGCCAGCAGTCTCCGGGACAGGGGTGCAAATCAGCCCCAGCATTTT. Translation: CASSLRDRGANQPQHF. The chain is built from TRBV27 and TRBJ1-5, with 10 bases aligning to TRBD1. V lost 5 bases, J lost 4 bases, and 8 bases stayed unmatched. Germline assignment: CDR1 MNHEY and CDR2 SMNVEV (reference sequence). CDR3 length equals 16 residues.

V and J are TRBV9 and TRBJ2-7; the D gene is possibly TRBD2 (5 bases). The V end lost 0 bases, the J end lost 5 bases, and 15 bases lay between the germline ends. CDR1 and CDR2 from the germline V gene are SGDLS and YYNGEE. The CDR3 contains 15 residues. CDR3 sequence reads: CASSVAGGVTDEQYF. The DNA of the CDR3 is TGTGCCAGCAGCGTAGCAGGAGGTGTTACGGACGAGCAGTACTTC.

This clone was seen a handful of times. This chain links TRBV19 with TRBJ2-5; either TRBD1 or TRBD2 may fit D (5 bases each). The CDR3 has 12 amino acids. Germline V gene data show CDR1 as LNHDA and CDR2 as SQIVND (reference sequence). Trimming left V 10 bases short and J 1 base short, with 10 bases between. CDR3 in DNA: TGTGCCACTGAGGGACCCCAAGAGACCCAGTACTTC. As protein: CATEGPQETQYF.

CDR3 DNA: TGTGCCATCAGTGAGTCCAGAAGGACTGAAGCTTTCTTT. Its protein is CAISESRRTEAFF. This chain joins TRBV10-3 and TRBJ1-1, with D uncertain. Germline assignment: CDR1 ENHRY and CDR2 SYGVKD. The CDR3 sequence is 13 residues long. V dropped 0 bases and J dropped 5 bases, with 7 bases sitting between them.

The CDR3 protein is CASSQAGGANVLTF. The CDR3 DNA reads TGCGCCAGCAGCCAAGCGGGCGGGGCCAACGTCCTGACTTTC. The chain links TRBV4-3 to TRBJ2-6; D unclear. Deletions cut 1 base from V and 4 bases from J, with 5 bases between. Germline assignment: CDR1 LGHNA and CDR2 YSLEER. CDR3 length: 14 amino acids.

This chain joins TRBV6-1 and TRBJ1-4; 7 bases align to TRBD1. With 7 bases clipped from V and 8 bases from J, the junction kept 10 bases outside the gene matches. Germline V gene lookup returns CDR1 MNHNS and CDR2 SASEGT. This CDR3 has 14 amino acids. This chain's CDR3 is CASTQGRGGEKLFF. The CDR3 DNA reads TGTGCCAGCACCCAGGGCAGGGGGGGGGAAAAACTGTTTTTT.

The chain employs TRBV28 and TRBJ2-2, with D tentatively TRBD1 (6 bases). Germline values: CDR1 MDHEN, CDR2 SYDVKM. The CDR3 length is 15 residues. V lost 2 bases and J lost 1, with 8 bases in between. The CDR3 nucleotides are TGTGCCAGCAGTTTAGTACAGGGGAACACCGGGGAGCTGTTTTTT. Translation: CASSLVQGNTGELFF.

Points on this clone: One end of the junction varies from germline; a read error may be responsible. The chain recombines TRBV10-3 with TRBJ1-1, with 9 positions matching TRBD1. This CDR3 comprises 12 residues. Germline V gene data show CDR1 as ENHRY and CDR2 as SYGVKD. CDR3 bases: TGTGCCATCAGTGACGATAGGACAGGGGTAACCTTT. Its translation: CAISDDRTGVTF.

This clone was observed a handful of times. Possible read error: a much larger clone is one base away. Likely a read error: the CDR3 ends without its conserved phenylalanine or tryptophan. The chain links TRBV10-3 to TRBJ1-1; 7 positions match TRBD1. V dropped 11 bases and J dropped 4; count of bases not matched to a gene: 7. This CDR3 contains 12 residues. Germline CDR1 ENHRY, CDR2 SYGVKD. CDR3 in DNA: TGTGCCGGGGGGACAGCAGGCACTGAAGCTTTCGTT. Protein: CAGGTAGTEAFV.

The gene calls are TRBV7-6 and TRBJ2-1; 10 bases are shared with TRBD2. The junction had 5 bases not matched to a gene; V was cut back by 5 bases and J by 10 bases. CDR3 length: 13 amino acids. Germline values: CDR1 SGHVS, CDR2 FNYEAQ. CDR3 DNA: TGTGCCAGCAGCCCGGGACTAGCGTCCGAGCAGTTCTTC. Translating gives CASSPGLASEQFF.

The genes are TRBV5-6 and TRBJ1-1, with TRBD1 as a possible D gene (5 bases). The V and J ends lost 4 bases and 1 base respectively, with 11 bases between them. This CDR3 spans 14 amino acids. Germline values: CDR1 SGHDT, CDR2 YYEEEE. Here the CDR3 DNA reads TGTGCCAGCAGCCCCGGGGGAGGGAACACTGAAGCTTTCTTT. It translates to CASSPGGGNTEAFF.

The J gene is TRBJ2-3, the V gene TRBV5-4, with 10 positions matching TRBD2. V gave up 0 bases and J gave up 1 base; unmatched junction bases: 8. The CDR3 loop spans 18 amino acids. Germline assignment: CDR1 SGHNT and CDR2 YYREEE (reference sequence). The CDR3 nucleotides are TGTGCCAGCAGCTTGGTATGGGGGACTAGCGCCGGCACAGATACGCAGTATTTT. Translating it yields CASSLVWGTSAGTDTQYF.

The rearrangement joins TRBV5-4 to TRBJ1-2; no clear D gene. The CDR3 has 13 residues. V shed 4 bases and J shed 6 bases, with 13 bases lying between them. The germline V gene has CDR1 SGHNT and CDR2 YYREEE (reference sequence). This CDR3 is CASSPLAGDGYTF. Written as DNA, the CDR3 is TGTGCCAGCAGCCCCTTGGCAGGAGATGGCTACACCTTC.

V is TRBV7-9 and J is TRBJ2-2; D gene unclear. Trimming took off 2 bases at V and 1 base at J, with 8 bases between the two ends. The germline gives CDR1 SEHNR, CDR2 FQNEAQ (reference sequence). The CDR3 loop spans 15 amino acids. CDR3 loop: CASSLSWQNTGELFF. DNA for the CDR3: TGTGCCAGCAGCTTAAGTTGGCAGAACACCGGGGAGCTGTTTTTT.

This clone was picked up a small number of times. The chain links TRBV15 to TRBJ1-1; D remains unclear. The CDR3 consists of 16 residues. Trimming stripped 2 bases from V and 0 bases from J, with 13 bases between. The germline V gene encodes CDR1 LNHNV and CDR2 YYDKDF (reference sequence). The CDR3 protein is CATSRRPLDVNTEAFF. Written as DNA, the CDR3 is TGTGCCACCAGCAGACGCCCGCTAGATGTGAACACTGAAGCTTTCTTT.

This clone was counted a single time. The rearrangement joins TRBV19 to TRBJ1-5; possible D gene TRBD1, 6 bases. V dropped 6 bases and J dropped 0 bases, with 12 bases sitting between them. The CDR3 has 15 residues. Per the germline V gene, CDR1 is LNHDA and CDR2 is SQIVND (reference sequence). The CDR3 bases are TGTGCCAGTAGCCGGGACAACTATAGCAATCAGCCCCAGCATTTT. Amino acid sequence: CASSRDNYSNQPQHF.

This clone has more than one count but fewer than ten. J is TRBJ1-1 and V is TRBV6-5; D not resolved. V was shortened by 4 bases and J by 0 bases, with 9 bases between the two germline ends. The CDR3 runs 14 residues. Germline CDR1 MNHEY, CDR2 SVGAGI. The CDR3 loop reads CASSSTTVNTEAFF. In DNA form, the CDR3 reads TGTGCCAGCAGTTCAACGACGGTGAACACTGAAGCTTTCTTT.